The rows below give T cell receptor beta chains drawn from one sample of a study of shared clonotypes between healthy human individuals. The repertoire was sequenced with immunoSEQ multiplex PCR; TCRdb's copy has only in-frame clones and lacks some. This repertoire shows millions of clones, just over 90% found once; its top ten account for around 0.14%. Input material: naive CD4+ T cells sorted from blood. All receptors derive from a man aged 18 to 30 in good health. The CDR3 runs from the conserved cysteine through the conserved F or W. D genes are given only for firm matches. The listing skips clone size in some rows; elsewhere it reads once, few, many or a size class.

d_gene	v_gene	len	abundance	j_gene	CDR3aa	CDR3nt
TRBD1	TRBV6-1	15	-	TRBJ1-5	CASSDSGGLNQPQHF	TGTGCCAGCAGTGACTCAGGGGGCCTCAATCAGCCCCAGCATTTT
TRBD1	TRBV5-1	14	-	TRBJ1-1	CASTQDRGVSEAFF	TGCGCCAGCACCCAGGACAGGGGGGTCTCTGAAGCTTTCTTT
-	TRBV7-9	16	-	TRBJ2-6	CASSRRGASGANVLTF	TGTGCCAGCAGCCGACGTGGGGCCTCTGGGGCCAACGTCCTGACTTTC
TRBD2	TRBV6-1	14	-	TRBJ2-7	CASSPPGLGYEQYF	TGTGCCAGCAGTCCCCCAGGACTAGGGTACGAGCAGTACTTC
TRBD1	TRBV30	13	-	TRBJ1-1	CAWRQGTNTEAFF	TGTGCCTGGAGACAGGGGACAAACACTGAAGCTTTCTTT
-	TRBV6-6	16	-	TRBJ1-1	CASSYDSLDLNTEAFF	TGTGCCAGCAGTTACGACTCCTTAGATTTGAACACTGAAGCTTTCTTT
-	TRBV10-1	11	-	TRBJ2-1	CATQGGREQFF	TGCGCCACCCAAGGAGGGCGGGAGCAGTTCTTC
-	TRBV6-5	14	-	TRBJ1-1	CASSYSRPNTEAFF	TGTGCCAGCAGTTACTCTCGCCCTAACACTGAAGCTTTCTTT
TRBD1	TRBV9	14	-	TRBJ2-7	CASSPDRGTYEQYF	TGTGCCAGCAGCCCGGACAGGGGGACCTACGAGCAGTACTTC
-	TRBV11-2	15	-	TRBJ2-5	CASSSSGARQETQYF	TGTGCCAGCAGCTCGTCCGGGGCTAGACAAGAGACCCAGTACTTC
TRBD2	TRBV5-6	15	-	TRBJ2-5	CASSPLGREGETQYF	TGTGCCAGCAGCCCCCTTGGGAGGGAGGGAGAGACCCAGTACTTC
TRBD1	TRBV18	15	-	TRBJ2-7	CASSHPGQGAHEQYF	TGTGCCAGCTCACACCCGGGACAGGGGGCCCACGAGCAGTACTTC
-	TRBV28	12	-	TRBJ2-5	CASSFSVETQYF	TGTGCCAGCAGTTTCTCGGTAGAGACCCAGTACTTC
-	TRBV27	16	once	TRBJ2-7	CASSLSPRTYLYEQYF	TGTGCCAGCAGTTTATCTCCCAGGACCTACCTCTACGAGCAGTACTTC
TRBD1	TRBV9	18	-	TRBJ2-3	CASSVATGRGIGTDTQYF	TGTGCCAGCAGCGTAGCTACTGGCAGGGGGATAGGCACAGATACGCAGTATTTT